This entry features one T cell receptor beta chain sequence. Only a few counts were recorded for this clonotype. This receptor's antigen is unknown. Qualities for individual bases were not recorded, and no much larger clone is one base off. Donors were under 40 systemically healthy Caucasian individuals from Russia aged roughly 6 to 100 years. Each donor gave about 11 milliliters of peripheral blood, drawn into EDTA-treated Vacutainer tubes. PBMCs were isolated by Ficoll-Paque density-gradient centrifugation, with at least 7 million obtained per sample. Trizol reagent was used to extract total RNA from PBMCs, with at least 5.5 micrograms per sample. The percentages of naive CD45RAhigh/CD27high T cells were determined by flow cytometry on a PBMC aliquot from every donor. The record originates from a study of blood T cells in healthy people across ages (dated by TCRdb to between 2014 and 2016). Background on the whole study: Template switching captured roughly one uniquely barcoded TCR beta cDNA molecule per two T cells in model experiments. The study measured age-related changes in TCR beta repertoire diversity using deep sequencing normalized with unique cDNA molecular identifiers. The donors were split into four age groups: young (average roughly 15 years), middle-aged (39), aged (more than 60) and long-lived (about 82). For two donors (one aged 18 to 30 and one aged 80 or older), the study analyzed two additional independent replicas of 1 million unique cDNA reads from the same blood draw. Overall results and qualifications from the work: The long-lived group showed more naive CD4+ T cells, fewer expanded clones and increased TCR diversity than the aged group, suggesting age selection. A strong correlation was found between observed TCR beta diversity and the percentage of naive T cells measured by flow cytometry. Estimates of total diversity based on one million sequenced T cells were considered lower bounds and underestimates. As age increased, observed TCR beta diversity per million T cells dropped in a roughly linear way, and a significant reduction was already evident by age about 40. Because profiling used bulk unsorted PBMCs, naive and antigen-experienced compartments could not be compared conclusively. The CMV infection status of donors was not known, potentially confounding age-related changes in expanded clonotypes.

Library prep was done by 5' RACE. The run used an Illumina HiSeq 2500. A second PCR of roughly 7 to 11 cycles was run with a J-beta primer mix and a sample-barcoded 5' primer. Each TCR beta cDNA molecule received a unique molecular identifier from a template-switch 5' adaptor carrying 12 random nucleotides. At least 2.5 million CDR3-containing paired-end reads were obtained from each sample. All of the RNA was converted into first-strand cDNA using the Mint cDNA synthesis kit, with a TRBC-specific oligonucleotide serving as the primer. Following uracil-DNA glycosylase treatment, all cDNA underwent a first 18-cycle PCR with the universal primers M1SS and BC2_uni_R. Turning to the authors' computational methods: Normalization of each sample was performed by random selection of 1 million high-quality reads, each carrying a distinct molecular identifier. Reads with shared molecular identifiers were discarded instead of being binned into consensus sequences. MiTCR, run with a Q25 quality threshold and the strictest error-elimination algorithm, handled CDR3 identification, clonotype clustering and error correction. A nonparametric unseen species model with Euler transformation was used to estimate lower-bound total TCR beta diversity. Using fastp at Q25 and MiXCR, TCRdb reprocessed the public reads and kept productive beta chains. Rows matching on CDR3 protein sequence are summarized as one entry with the most common DNA and genes. These V and J calls rely on TCRdb rather than the paper's analysis. For this sample the table gives approximately 760,000 distinct CDR3 sequences, of which approximately 25% were detected only once. The ten most abundant clones make up just under 9.5% of the sample.

The V and J ends are trimmed by 2 bases and 0 bases, leaving 8 bases between them. The CDR3 sequence holds 15 residues, the cysteine and phenylalanine included. Of the read, only the CDR3 DNA is kept; its 45 bases are in frame from base 1. The germline V gene (reference sequence) gives CDR1 as LNHDA and CDR2 as SQIVND. These data were also reused for a study on T cells of mothers and their children. From that second study: Donors were nine systemically healthy Caucasian individuals: three mothers and their six children. cDNA synthesis used all of the extracted RNA, with 1.5 ug of RNA in each 15 ul reaction. In the second PCR, sample barcodes and 2-4 random nucleotides were introduced via the M1S primer. Over 10 million TCR beta CDR3 reads came from each mother, compared with a few million reads from each child. Thymic selection similarly shapes TCR recombination output in related and unrelated pairs, with minor effect from inherited differences. Normalized repertoire overlap was always found to be slightly, but never significantly, higher in related mother-child pairs than in unrelated mother-child pairs. Persistent microchimeric T cell clones were not detected, at a sensitivity of around 95 clones per million clonotypes. In the study, deep NGS was used to compare the TCR beta repertoires of mothers and children, and features distinguishing related mother-child pairs from unrelated individuals were sought. Mothers averaged roughly 36 +/- 4 years of age and children averaged approximately 11 +/- 4 years. After adapters were ligated using NEBNext reagents, the libraries underwent 100+100 nt paired-end sequencing on an Illumina HiSeq 2000. To avoid cross-contamination, the mother libraries and the child libraries were prepared a month apart and sequenced in separate runs. Each donor had between roughly 500,000 and 2,100,000 distinct TCR beta clonotypes identified. Naive TCR beta clonotypes were estimated from low-frequency clonotypes matched to each donor's FACS-determined naive share, without sorting.

The receptor chain draws on TRBV19 and TRBJ1-5; the D gene is possibly TRBD1, with 6 bases matching. Sequencing input: blood. The TCR comes from a boy aged 5-17 years in good health. DNA sequence: TGTGCCAGTAGTATAAGGGGACATAGCAATCAGCCCCAGCATTTT. This is translated as CASSIRGHSNQPQHF.